The rows below give T cell receptor beta chains drawn from one sample of a study of T cell responses to AZD1222 COVID-19 vaccine. Measured with immunoSEQ multiplex PCR; TCRdb has only the in-frame clones, and not every one. This sample has 120,000 or so clones, with approximately 91% found just once. The sample consisted of peripheral blood, taken on day 0 of AZD1222 vaccination. All receptors derive from an adult in good health. Each CDR3 is given with its conserved first and last residue. A D gene is named only where the DNA matches it firmly. Not every row has a clone size; where given, it reads once, few, many or a size class.

v_call	j_call	clone_size	d_call	cdr3_nt	cdr3_aa
TRBV7-9	TRBJ2-3	.	.	TGTGCCAGCAGGAAGGACTGGAGCACAGATACGCAGTATTTT	CASRKDWSTDTQYF
TRBV19	TRBJ2-5	.	.	TGTGCCAGTAGTATAGTTTCAGGGATGCGAAAGACCCAGTACTTC	CASSIVSGMRKTQYF
TRBV11-2	TRBJ2-2	once	.	TGTGCCAGCAGCTTAGCGCTGGGCCGGGAGCTGTTTTTT	CASSLALGRELFF
TRBV3-1/TRBV3-2	TRBJ2-1	.	TRBD1	TGTGCCAGCAGCCAGAGCCGGGACAGTTACAATGAGCAGTTCTTC	CASSQSRDSYNEQFF
TRBV15	TRBJ2-2	.	.	TGTGCCACCAGCAGAGATCCAGGGGCGAACACCGGGGAGCTGTTTTTT	CATSRDPGANTGELFF
TRBV7-8	TRBJ2-5	.	.	TGTGCCAGCAGCATTCAAGAGACCCAGTACTTC	CASSIQETQYF
TRBV12-3/TRBV12-4	TRBJ1-2	.	.	TGTGCCAGCAGCACCCGAGGGGCCGTGGGCTACACCTTC	CASSTRGAVGYTF
TRBV6-1	TRBJ2-3	.	.	TGTGCCAGCAGTGAAGTCGGTTTAGGGACATCGTCAGATACGCAGTATTTT	CASSEVGLGTSSDTQYF
TRBV7-9	TRBJ2-3	.	.	TGTGCCAGCAGCGGTGGGGGACACACTCAAGATACGCAGTATTTT	CASSGGGHTQDTQYF
TRBV18	TRBJ1-1	.	.	TGTGCCAGCTCACCATGGGCGGGGTCAGGGAACACTGAAGCTTTCTTT	CASSPWAGSGNTEAFF
TRBV9	TRBJ2-3	.	.	TGTGCCAGCAGCCTCCAAGGGGGTGGAAGCACAGATACGCAGTATTTT	CASSLQGGGSTDTQYF
TRBV6-5	TRBJ2-2	.	TRBD2	TGTGCCAGCAGTTACTTGGCGGGAGGGCCCACCGGGGAGCTGTTTTTT	CASSYLAGGPTGELFF
TRBV3-1/TRBV3-2	TRBJ1-2	.	.	TGTGCCAGCAGCCAAGATTCCGCAGGCTATGGCTACACCTTC	CASSQDSAGYGYTF
TRBV19	TRBJ2-1	.	.	TGTGCCAGTAGGCTGAGGAATGAGCAGTTCTTC	CASRLRNEQFF
TRBV6-5	TRBJ1-3	.	TRBD1	TGTGCCAGCAGCACAGGGGGCTTAGGTGGAAACACCATATATTTT	CASSTGGLGGNTIYF
TRBV3-1/TRBV3-2	TRBJ1-6	.	.	TGTGCCAGCAGCCAAGGTCCATTCACCCTCCACTTT	CASSQGPFTLHF
TRBV5-1	TRBJ1-2	.	TRBD1	TGCGCCAGCGGGGGCCCCACAGGGGAAAACTATGGCTACACCTTC	CASGGPTGENYGYTF
TRBV7-2	TRBJ1-2	.	.	TGTGCCAGCAGCTTCCCTGGCGGGGGCGGTGGCTACACCTTC	CASSFPGGGGGYTF
TRBV5-5	TRBJ2-5	.	.	TGTGCCAGCAAGGACCAAGAGACCCAGTACTTC	CASKDQETQYF
TRBV3-1/TRBV3-2	TRBJ2-3	.	TRBD2	TGTGCCAGCGGTACGGGAGGGCTCGGCACAGATACGCAGTATTTT	CASGTGGLGTDTQYF
TRBV5-1	TRBJ2-5	.	TRBD1	TGCGCTAGCAGCCCCCGGACAGGTCCCGGGGAGACCCAGTACTTC	CASSPRTGPGETQYF
TRBV29-1	TRBJ2-3	.	.	TGCAGCGTGGACGTCACAGATACGCAGTATTTT	CSVDVTDTQYF
TRBV6-5	TRBJ1-1	.	TRBD1	TGTGCCAGCAACCAGGGGGGGGATGGGGGCACTGAAGCTTTCTTT	CASNQGGDGGTEAFF
TRBV5-6	TRBJ1-2	.	.	TGTGCCAGCAGCGCGGGGCCCGGCTACACCTTC	CASSAGPGYTF
TRBV10-2	TRBJ2-2	.	.	TGCGCCAGCAGTGAGCCTCCCGAGGGGGCCGGGGAGCTGTTTTTT	CASSEPPEGAGELFF
TRBV6-5	TRBJ1-2	.	.	TGTGCCAGCAGTTACCCGCGGGACGGCTCCTATGGCTACACCTTC	CASSYPRDGSYGYTF
TRBV25-1	TRBJ2-7	.	.	TGTGCCAGCAGTGGTCACCGTACCGAGCAGTACTTC	CASSGHRTEQYF
TRBV6-5	TRBJ2-2	once	.	TGTGCCAGCAGCCTTGGCAAGGCGACCGGGGAGCTGTTTTTT	CASSLGKATGELFF
TRBV5-1	TRBJ2-7	.	.	TGCGCCAGCAGCCTTTCCGGGACGGCACCCTACGAGCAGTACTTC	CASSLSGTAPYEQYF
TRBV21-1	TRBJ1-5	few	.	TGTGCCAGCAGCAAAGGGGCGGAGGGTGGTCAGCCCCAGCATTTT	CASSKGAEGGQPQHF
TRBV18	TRBJ2-7	few	TRBD1	TGTGCCAGCTCACCGGGGCGACAGGGACGCGAGCAGTACTTC	CASSPGRQGREQYF
TRBV19	TRBJ1-4	once	.	TGTGCCAGTAGTACGGCCGGACCGGGGAATGAAAAACTGTTTTTT	CASSTAGPGNEKLFF
TRBV7-9	TRBJ2-1	.	.	TGTGCCAGCAGCCTAAGTAGGGTTGGATCCTACAATGAGCAGTTCTTC	CASSLSRVGSYNEQFF
TRBV5-1	TRBJ1-2	.	TRBD1	TGCGCCAGCAGCTTGGCAGGACAGGCGAACTATGGCTACACCTTC	CASSLAGQANYGYTF
TRBV25-1	TRBJ2-7	.	TRBD1	TGTGCCAGCAGTGATCCGACAGGGGTGGGCTACGAGCAGTACTTC	CASSDPTGVGYEQYF
TRBV21-1	TRBJ1-5	.	.	TGTGCCAGCAGCAGAGGGGGGACAAGATATAGCAATCAGCCCCAGCATTTT	CASSRGGTRYSNQPQHF
TRBV7-9	TRBJ1-1	once	TRBD1	TGTGCCAGCAGCTATCGACAGGGGGGGAACACTGAAGCTTTCTTT	CASSYRQGGNTEAFF
TRBV2	TRBJ2-1	.	TRBD2	TGTGCCAGCATAGGGCGGGAGGAGTTCGATGAGCAGTTCTTC	CASIGREEFDEQFF
TRBV19	TRBJ2-1	once	TRBD2	TGTGCCAGTAGTATTGGGGCTAGCGGGGGGGCCTTGGATGAGCAGTTCTTC	CASSIGASGGALDEQFF
TRBV14	TRBJ2-1	.	.	TGTGCCAGCAGCCAAGGAATTGTCGGCAGATACAATGAGCAGTTCTTC	CASSQGIVGRYNEQFF
TRBV6-4	TRBJ1-6	.	.	TGTGCCAGCAGTGTATTGAGTAATTCACCCCTCCACTTT	CASSVLSNSPLHF
TRBV3-1/TRBV3-2	TRBJ1-4	.	.	TGTGCCAGCAGCCACGCTGGAGGTAATGAAAAACTGTTTTTT	CASSHAGGNEKLFF
TRBV4-3	TRBJ2-2	.	.	TGCGCCAGCAGCCAAGACCTAGATAACACCGGGGAGCTGTTTTTT	CASSQDLDNTGELFF
TRBV5-5	TRBJ1-3	.	.	TGTGCCAGCAGCCAGCCCGGTTCCTCTGGAAACACCATATATTTT	CASSQPGSSGNTIYF
TRBV6-4	TRBJ2-2	.	TRBD1	TGTGCCAGCAGAACAGGGGGCGCGGATACCGGGGAGCTGTTTTTT	CASRTGGADTGELFF
TRBV7-2	TRBJ2-5	.	TRBD2	TGTGCCAGCAGCTTGTTGGGACTAGCGGGGGACCAAGAGACCCAGTACTTC	CASSLLGLAGDQETQYF
TRBV7-2	TRBJ1-5	.	.	TGTGCCAGCAGCCTTCAAGCAGGGTTTCGGCCCCAGCATTTT	CASSLQAGFRPQHF